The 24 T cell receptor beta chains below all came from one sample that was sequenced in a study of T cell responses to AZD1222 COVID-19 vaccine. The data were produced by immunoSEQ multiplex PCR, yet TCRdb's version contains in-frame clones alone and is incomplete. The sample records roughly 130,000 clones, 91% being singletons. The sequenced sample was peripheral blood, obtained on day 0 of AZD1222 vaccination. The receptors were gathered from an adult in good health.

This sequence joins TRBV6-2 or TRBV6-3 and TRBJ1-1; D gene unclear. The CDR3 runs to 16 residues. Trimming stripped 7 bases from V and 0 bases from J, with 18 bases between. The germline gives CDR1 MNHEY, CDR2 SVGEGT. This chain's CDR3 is CASTSSRWDLNTEAFF. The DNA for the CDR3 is TGTGCCAGCACTTCCTCCCGGTGGGATTTGAACACTGAAGCTTTCTTT.

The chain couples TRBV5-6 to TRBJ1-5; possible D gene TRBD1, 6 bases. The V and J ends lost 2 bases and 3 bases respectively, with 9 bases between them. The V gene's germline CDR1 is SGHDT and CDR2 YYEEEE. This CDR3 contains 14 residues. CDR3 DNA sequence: TGTGCCAGCAGCTTTGGACAGATCAATCAGCCCCAGCATTTT. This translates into CASSFGQINQPQHF.

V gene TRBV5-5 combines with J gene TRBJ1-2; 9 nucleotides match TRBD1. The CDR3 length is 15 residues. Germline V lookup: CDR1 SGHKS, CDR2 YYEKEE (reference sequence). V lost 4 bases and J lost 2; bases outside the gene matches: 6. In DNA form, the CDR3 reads TGTGCCAGCAGCCAGTCCGGACAGGGGAACTATGGCTACACCTTC. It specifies CASSQSGQGNYGYTF.

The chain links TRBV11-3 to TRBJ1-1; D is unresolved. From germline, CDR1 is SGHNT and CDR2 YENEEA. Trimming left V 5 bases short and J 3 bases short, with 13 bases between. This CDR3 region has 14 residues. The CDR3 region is CASSLGRAYTEAFF. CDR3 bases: TGTGCCAGCAGCCTCGGGAGGGCGTACACTGAAGCTTTCTTT.

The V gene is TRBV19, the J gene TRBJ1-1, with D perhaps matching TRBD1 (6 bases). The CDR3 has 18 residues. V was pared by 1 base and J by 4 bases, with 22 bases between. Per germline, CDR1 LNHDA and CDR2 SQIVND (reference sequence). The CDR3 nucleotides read TGTGCCAGTAGTATAGTCGGGGGCAGCTCGGGTCTGGGCACTGAAGCTTTCTTT. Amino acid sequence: CASSIVGGSSGLGTEAFF.

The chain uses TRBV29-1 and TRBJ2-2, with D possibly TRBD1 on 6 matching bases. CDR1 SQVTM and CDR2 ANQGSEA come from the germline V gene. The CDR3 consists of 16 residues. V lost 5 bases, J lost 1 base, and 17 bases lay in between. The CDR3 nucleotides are TGCAGCGTTCGGGACACAACTTGGATGAACACCGGGGAGCTGTTTTTT. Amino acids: CSVRDTTWMNTGELFF.

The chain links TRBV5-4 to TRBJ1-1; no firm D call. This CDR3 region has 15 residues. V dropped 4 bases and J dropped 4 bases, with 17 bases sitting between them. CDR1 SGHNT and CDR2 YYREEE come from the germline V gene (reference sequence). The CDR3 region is CASSPGVGLGTEAFF. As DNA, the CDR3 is TGTGCCAGCAGCCCCGGAGTCGGGCTGGGCACTGAAGCTTTCTTT.

In DNA form, the CDR3 reads TGTGCCAGCAGCTCAGCGGGGGGGACGTACGAGCAGTACTTC. The encoded protein is CASSSAGGTYEQYF. The gene calls are TRBV11-3 and TRBJ2-7; 10 bases map to TRBD2. This CDR3 comprises 14 residues. J lost 4 bases, V lost 4 bases, and 4 bases had no gene match. From germline, CDR1 is SGHNT and CDR2 YENEEA. Looking up the rest from reference TRBV11-3 and TRBJ2-7 gives the full variable domain: EAGVVQSPRYKIIEKKQPVAFWCNPISGHNTLYWYLQNLGQGPELLIRYENEEAVDDSQLPKDRFSAERLKGVDSTLKIQPAELGDSAVYLCASSSAGGTYEQYFGPGTRLTVT.

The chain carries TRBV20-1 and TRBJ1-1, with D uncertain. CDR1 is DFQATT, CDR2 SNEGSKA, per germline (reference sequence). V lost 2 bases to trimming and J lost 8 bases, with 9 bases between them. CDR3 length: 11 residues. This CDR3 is CSARSLAEAFF. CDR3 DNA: TGCAGTGCTAGATCCCTGGCCGAAGCTTTCTTT.

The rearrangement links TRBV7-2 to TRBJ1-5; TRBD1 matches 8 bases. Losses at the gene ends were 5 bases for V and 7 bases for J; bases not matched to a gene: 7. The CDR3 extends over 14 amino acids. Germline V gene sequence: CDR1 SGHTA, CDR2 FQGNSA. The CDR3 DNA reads TGTGCCAGCAGCGTGGACAGGGCGAGACAGCCCCAGCATTTT. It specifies CASSVDRARQPQHF.

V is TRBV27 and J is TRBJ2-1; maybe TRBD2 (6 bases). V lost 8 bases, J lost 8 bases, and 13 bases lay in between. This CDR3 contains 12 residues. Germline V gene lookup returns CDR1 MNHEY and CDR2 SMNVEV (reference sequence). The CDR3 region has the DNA TGTGCCAGCGCAGGAGGGTATGATGAGCAGTTCTTC. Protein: CASAGGYDEQFF.

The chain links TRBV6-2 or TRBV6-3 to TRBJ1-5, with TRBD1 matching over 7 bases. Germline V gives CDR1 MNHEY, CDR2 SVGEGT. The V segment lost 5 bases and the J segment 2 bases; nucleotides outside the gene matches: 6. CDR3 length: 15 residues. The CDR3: CASSPRGQGNQPQHF. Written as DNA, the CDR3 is TGTGCCAGCAGTCCACGAGGACAGGGCAATCAGCCCCAGCATTTT.

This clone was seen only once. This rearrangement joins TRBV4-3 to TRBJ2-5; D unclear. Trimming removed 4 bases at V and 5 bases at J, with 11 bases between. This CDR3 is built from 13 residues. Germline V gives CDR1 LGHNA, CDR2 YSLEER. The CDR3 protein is CASSPGPGETQYF. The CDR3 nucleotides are TGCGCCAGCAGCCCCGGACCGGGCGAGACCCAGTACTTC.

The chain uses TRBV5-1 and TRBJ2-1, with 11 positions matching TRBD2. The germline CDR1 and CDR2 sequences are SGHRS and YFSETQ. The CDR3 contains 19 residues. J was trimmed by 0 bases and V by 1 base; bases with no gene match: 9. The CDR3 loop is CASSLYGLAGQSSYNEQFF. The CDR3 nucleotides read TGCGCCAGCAGCTTGTATGGACTAGCGGGTCAGAGCTCCTACAATGAGCAGTTCTTC.

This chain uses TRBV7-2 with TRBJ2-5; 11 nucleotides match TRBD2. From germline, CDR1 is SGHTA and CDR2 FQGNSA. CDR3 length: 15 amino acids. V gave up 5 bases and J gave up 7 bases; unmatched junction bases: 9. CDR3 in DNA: TGTGCCAGCAGCGTCGGGACTAGCGGCTCGGGGACCCAGTACTTC. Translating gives CASSVGTSGSGTQYF.

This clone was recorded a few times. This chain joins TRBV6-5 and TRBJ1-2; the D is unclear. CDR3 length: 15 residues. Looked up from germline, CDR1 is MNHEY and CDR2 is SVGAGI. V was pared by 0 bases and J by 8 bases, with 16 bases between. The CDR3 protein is CASSYSIVGREGYTF. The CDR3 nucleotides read TGTGCCAGCAGTTACTCGATCGTAGGGAGGGAAGGCTACACCTTC.

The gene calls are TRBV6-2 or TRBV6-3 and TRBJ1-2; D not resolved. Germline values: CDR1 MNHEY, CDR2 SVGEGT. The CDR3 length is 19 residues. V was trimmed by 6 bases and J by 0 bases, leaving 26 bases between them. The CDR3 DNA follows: TGTGCCAGCAGCCCTACGACTCGACGCCGGGAGGTCGCTAACTATGGCTACACCTTC. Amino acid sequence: CASSPTTRRREVANYGYTF.

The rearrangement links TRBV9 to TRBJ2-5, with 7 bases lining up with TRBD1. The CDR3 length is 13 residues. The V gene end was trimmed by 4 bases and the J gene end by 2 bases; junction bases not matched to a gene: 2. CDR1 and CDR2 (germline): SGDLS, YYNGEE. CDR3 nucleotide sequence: TGTGCCAGCAGCCGGGACAGTCAAGAGACCCAGTACTTC. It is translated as CASSRDSQETQYF.

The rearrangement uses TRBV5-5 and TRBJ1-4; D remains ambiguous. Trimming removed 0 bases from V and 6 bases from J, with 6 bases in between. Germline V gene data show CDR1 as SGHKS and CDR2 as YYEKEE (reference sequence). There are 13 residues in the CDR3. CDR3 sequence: CASSLAGDEKLFF. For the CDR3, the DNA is TGTGCCAGCAGCTTGGCTGGGGATGAAAAACTGTTTTTT.

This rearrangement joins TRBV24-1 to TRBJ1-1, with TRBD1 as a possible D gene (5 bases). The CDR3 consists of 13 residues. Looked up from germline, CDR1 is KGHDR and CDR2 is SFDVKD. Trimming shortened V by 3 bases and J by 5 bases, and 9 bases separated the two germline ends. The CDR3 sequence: CATSDTGTTEAFF. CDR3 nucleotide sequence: TGTGCCACCAGTGATACAGGTACAACTGAAGCTTTCTTT.

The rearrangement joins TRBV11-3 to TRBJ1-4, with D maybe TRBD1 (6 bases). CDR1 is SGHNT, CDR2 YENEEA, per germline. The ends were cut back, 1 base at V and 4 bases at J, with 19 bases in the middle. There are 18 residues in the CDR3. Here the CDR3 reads CASSLGLQGRGNNEKLFF. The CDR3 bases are TGTGCCAGCAGCTTAGGTTTGCAGGGGCGCGGAAATAATGAAAAACTGTTTTTT.

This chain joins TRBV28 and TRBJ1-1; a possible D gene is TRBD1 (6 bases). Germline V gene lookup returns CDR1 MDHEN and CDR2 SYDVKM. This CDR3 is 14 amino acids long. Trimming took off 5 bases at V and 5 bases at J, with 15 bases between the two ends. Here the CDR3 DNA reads TGTGCCAGCAGTCCCCCTACAGGGTTGACTGAAGCTTTCTTT. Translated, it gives CASSPPTGLTEAFF.

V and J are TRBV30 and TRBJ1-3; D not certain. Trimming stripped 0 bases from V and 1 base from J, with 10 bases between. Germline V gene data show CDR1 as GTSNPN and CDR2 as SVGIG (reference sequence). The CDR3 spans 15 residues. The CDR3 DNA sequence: TGTGCCTGGAGTGTAAATTGGGGATCTGGAAACACCATATATTTT. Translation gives CAWSVNWGSGNTIYF.

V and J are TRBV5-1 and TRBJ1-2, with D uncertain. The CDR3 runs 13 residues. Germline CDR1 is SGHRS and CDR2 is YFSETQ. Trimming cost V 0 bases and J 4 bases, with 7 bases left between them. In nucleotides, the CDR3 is TGCGCCAGCAGCTTGGGGCAGACCTATGGCTACACCTTC. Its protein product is CASSLGQTYGYTF.